This TCR beta chain was obtained from a study of T cell responses to AZD1222 COVID-19 vaccine. Study-level points and caveats: Targeting of unmutated variant regions was reportedly seen in nearly half of spike-specific TCRs. Seropositive at baseline were only six or seven AZD1222 recipients.

Sequencing used immunoSEQ multiplex PCR; TCRdb keeps in-frame clones, though not all of them. The table includes about 120,000 clones, about 90% detected once. This CDR3 spans 14 amino acids. The V end lost 0 bases, the J end lost 8 bases, and 8 bases lay between the germline ends. Germline lookup yields CDR1 LNHNV and CDR2 YYDKDF (reference sequence). For this clone: Its antigen is undetermined.

The sequence derives from an adult in good health. The genes are TRBV15 and TRBJ1-6; D is ambiguous. Sequencing used peripheral blood, obtained on day 0 of AZD1222 vaccination. CDR3: CATSRDSEYSPLHF. The CDR3 DNA is TGTGCCACCAGCAGAGATTCGGAGTATTCACCCCTCCACTTT.